The clone carrying this TCR beta chain showed up just a few times. The antigen is unknown. The source of the sample is a study of response to subunit inactivated influenza vaccine. The study, taken as a whole, reports: Few additional T cells are recruited per seasonal influenza vaccination, authors suggested.

TCRdb processed the RT-PCR reads anew with MiXCR; each CDR3 protein has one entry. The data hold more than 600,000 distinct CDR3 sequences, with around 18% observed a single time. With V trimmed by 2 bases and J by 3 bases, 3 bases remained unmatched. The CDR3 runs to 14 residues. Germline V CDR1 and CDR2: MDHEN, SYDVKM. The TCR sequence derives from a man aged 45-65 years who received an inactivated influenza vaccine. The input for sequencing was PBMCs from blood, taken roughly 5 days after vaccination. The chain employs TRBV28 and TRBJ2-7; TRBD1 matches at 8 bases. CDR3 nucleotides: TGTGCCAGCAGTTTACCACAGGGGGTCTACGAGCAGTACTTC. Translated: CASSLPQGVYEQYF.